This TCR beta chain was retrieved from a study of cytomegalovirus exposure and HLA in healthy donors. The wider study: Falling in the Caucasian-associated ancestry cluster were roughly 80% of under 450 genotyped donors.

PCR employed 60 Vbeta and 13 Jbeta primers. Measured with immunoSEQ multiplex PCR; TCRdb has only the in-frame clones, and not every one. The data hold some 190,000 clones, with more than 80% observed a single time. Study-level findings and limits: About 87% or about 30% of the time was how often most TCR beta V segments were productive, according to an earlier analysis. It was fewer than 200 TCR beta chains that were listed as cytomegalovirus-associated.

Comment on this clone: Its antigen is as yet unknown.

Germline CDR1 reads MNHEY; CDR2 reads SVGAGI. This CDR3 is built from 13 residues. J lost 7 bases, V lost 5 bases, and 4 bases had no gene match. Sample: PBMCs. This receptor was taken from a male donor in good health and CMV-seronegative. V and J are TRBV6-5 and TRBJ1-2, with 10 bases identical to TRBD1. The CDR3 nucleotides are TGTGCCAGCAGTGATGACAGGGGGCTTGGCTACACCTTC. Protein: CASSDDRGLGYTF.